This is a list of T cell receptor beta chains from one sample in a study of T-cell reconstitution after alpha-beta-depleted transplantation in children. Via MiXCR, TCRdb re-called the PCR reads, giving one row per CDR3 protein. The sample holds roughly 300,000 distinct CDR3 sequences; around 10% are singletons and the top ten take about 20%. Sequenced here: peripheral blood, sampled 180 days after TCRalphabeta/CD19-depleted stem cell transplant. The receptors derive from a male patient aged 2 to 10 who had a stem cell transplant for chronic granulomatous disease, so the T cells may come from the graft donor. CDR3s include the opening cysteine and the closing phenylalanine or tryptophan. A D gene is named only where the DNA matches it firmly. Some rows have no size entry. The others give once, few or many, or a class for an expanded clone.

d_call,j_call,clone_size,cdr3_length,v_call,cdr3_aa,cdr3_nt
.,TRBJ2-5,many,14,TRBV5-1,CASSLSGSSETQYF,TGCGCCAGCAGCTTGTCCGGTTCTTCGGAGACCCAGTACTTC
.,TRBJ2-7,many,15,TRBV25-1,CASSELAVGIYEQYF,TGTGCCAGCAGTGAATTGGCAGTTGGAATCTACGAGCAGTACTTC
TRBD2,TRBJ2-1,many,14,TRBV5-1,CASRISGVLNEQFF,TGCGCCAGCAGAATTAGCGGGGTCCTAAATGAGCAGTTCTTC
TRBD2,TRBJ2-2,many,16,TRBV7-3,CASSPPGLAATGELFF,TGTGCCAGCAGCCCGCCGGGACTAGCGGCTACCGGGGAGCTGTTTTTT
.,TRBJ2-1,many,14,TRBV10-2,CASIDAGSYNEQFF,TGCGCCAGCATCGACGCGGGCTCCTACAATGAGCAGTTCTTC
.,TRBJ2-2,many,14,TRBV12-3/TRBV12-4,CASSLATITGELFF,TGTGCCAGCAGTTTAGCTACTATCACCGGGGAGCTGTTTTTT
TRBD2,TRBJ2-2,.,16,TRBV19,CASTSSGIGGTAELFF,TGTGCCAGTACGTCTAGCGGGATTGGCGGGACCGCGGAGCTGTTTTTT
.,TRBJ2-1,many,13,TRBV12-3/TRBV12-4,CASSPGSTNEQFF,TGTGCCAGCAGCCCCGGGAGTACTAATGAGCAGTTCTTC
TRBD2,TRBJ2-5,many,16,TRBV4-2,CASSQVNGGARETQYF,TGTGCCAGCAGCCAAGTGAACGGGGGGGCCCGTGAGACCCAGTACTTC
.,TRBJ2-3,few,16,TRBV30,CAWSVRRWGPLDTQYF,TGTGCCTGGAGTGTACGGAGGTGGGGGCCCCTAGATACGCAGTATTTT
TRBD2,TRBJ2-3,many,14,TRBV7-2,CASRLGTKGDTQYF,TGTGCCAGCAGGCTCGGGACTAAGGGTGATACGCAGTATTTT
TRBD1,TRBJ1-2,many,17,TRBV11-2,CASSFGTGGHANYGYTF,TGTGCCAGCAGCTTCGGAACAGGGGGCCACGCTAACTATGGCTACACCTTC
.,TRBJ2-3,large,14,TRBV5-1,CASSSGQSTDTQYF,TGCGCCAGCAGTTCGGGGCAGAGCACAGATACGCAGTATTTT
.,TRBJ2-1,many,15,TRBV5-8,CASSLGSHGAGRTFF,TGTGCCAGCAGCTTGGGATCGCACGGGGCAGGGAGGACGTTCTTC
TRBD1,TRBJ1-5,many,16,TRBV2,CASSGDRGWERQPQHF,TGTGCCAGCAGCGGGGACAGGGGATGGGAACGGCAGCCCCAGCATTTT
.,TRBJ1-2,many,15,TRBV7-9,CASSRRDKTNYGYTF,TGTGCCAGCAGCCGACGGGACAAGACTAACTATGGCTACACCTTC
.,TRBJ2-3,many,13,TRBV20-1,CSARGFGGDTQYF,TGCAGTGCTAGAGGATTCGGAGGAGATACGCAGTATTTT
.,TRBJ2-5,many,14,TRBV20-1,CSARPKSGIETQYF,TGCAGTGCTAGGCCCAAATCAGGGATAGAGACCCAGTACTTC
.,TRBJ2-1,few,18,TRBV20-1,CSARVTSGAPSSYNEQFF,TGCAGTGCTAGAGTAACAAGCGGAGCACCGAGCTCCTACAATGAGCAGTTCTTC
.,TRBJ2-6,few,17,TRBV7-2,CASSLRGRGSGANVLTF,TGTGCCAGCAGCTTACGGGGCCGTGGCTCTGGGGCCAACGTCCTGACTTTC
.,TRBJ1-5,many,15,TRBV20-1,CSARSSGTPNQPQHF,TGCAGTGCTAGAAGTTCCGGGACACCGAATCAGCCCCAGCATTTT
.,TRBJ2-7,many,15,TRBV11-2,CASSSLGGPQREQYF,TGTGCCAGCAGCTCCCTGGGTGGGCCCCAGAGAGAGCAGTACTTC
.,TRBJ2-1,.,16,TRBV23-1,CASSQSRQREYNEQFF,TGCGCCAGCAGTCAATCGAGACAGAGAGAGTACAATGAGCAGTTCTTC
TRBD1,TRBJ1-5,many,14,TRBV29-1,CSVAGTGGNQPQHF,TGCAGCGTCGCCGGGACAGGGGGCAACCAGCCCCAGCATTTT
TRBD2,TRBJ2-1,many,13,TRBV20-1,CSALSGNYNEQFF,TGCAGTGCTCTAAGCGGGAATTACAATGAGCAGTTCTTC
TRBD2,TRBJ2-7,many,14,TRBV28,CASRPGLAGFQQYF,TGTGCCAGCAGACCGGGACTAGCGGGATTCCAGCAGTACTTC
.,TRBJ1-2,.,17,TRBV5-6,CAISPRPAWDSNYGYTF,TGTGCCATCAGCCCCCGGCCGGCATGGGATTCAAACTATGGCTACACCTTC
.,TRBJ2-7,many,14,TRBV29-1,CSVGDTSPTYEQYF,TGCAGCGTTGGGGACACTTCTCCAACCTACGAGCAGTACTTC
.,TRBJ2-5,many,12,TRBV20-1,CSASIVKETQYF,TGCAGTGCGAGTATAGTGAAAGAGACCCAGTACTTC
.,TRBJ2-7,many,14,TRBV5-1,CASSWGFGDGEQYF,TGCGCCAGCAGCTGGGGGTTCGGGGATGGCGAGCAGTACTTC
TRBD1,TRBJ2-1,many,17,TRBV20-1,CSARDRGTLPRVNEQFF,TGCAGTGCTAGAGACAGGGGGACGTTACCGCGTGTCAATGAGCAGTTCTTC
.,TRBJ1-4,.,14,TRBV6-1,CASSEPVGNEKLFF,TGTGCCAGCAGTGAACCCGTCGGGAATGAAAAACTGTTTTTT
.,TRBJ2-5,many,16,TRBV5-1,CASSPRQGPKQETQYF,TGCGCCAGCAGCCCCCGGCAGGGGCCCAAACAAGAGACCCAGTACTTC